This record concerns one T cell receptor beta chain sequence. As yet, its antigen is unknown. The data stem from a study of T cell responses to AZD1222 COVID-19 vaccine. Profiling relied on immunoSEQ multiplex PCR, and the TCRdb table lists in-frame clones only, not all of them. The sample lists 65,000 to 80,000 clones; 92% were seen once. Germline CDR1 and CDR2: MNHNY and SVGAGI (reference sequence). The length of the CDR3 is 11 residues. Study-wide results and limits: Nearly half of the spike-specific TCRs reportedly recognize variant regions that carry no mutations. Spike-specific TCR depth and breadth grew after two AZD1222 doses. Without day 14 samples, only post-peak T cell repertoires were studied. Donors skewed white British and female; clonal diversity was possibly underestimated.

The chain joins TRBV6-6 to TRBJ1-3, with D possibly matching TRBD1 (5 bases). The sequencing here drew on peripheral blood, taken on day 0 of MenACWY control vaccination. This TCR came from an adult in good health. The CDR3 DNA reads as TGTGCTGCAGGGTTAGGAAACACCATATATTTT. Its translation is CAAGLGNTIYF.